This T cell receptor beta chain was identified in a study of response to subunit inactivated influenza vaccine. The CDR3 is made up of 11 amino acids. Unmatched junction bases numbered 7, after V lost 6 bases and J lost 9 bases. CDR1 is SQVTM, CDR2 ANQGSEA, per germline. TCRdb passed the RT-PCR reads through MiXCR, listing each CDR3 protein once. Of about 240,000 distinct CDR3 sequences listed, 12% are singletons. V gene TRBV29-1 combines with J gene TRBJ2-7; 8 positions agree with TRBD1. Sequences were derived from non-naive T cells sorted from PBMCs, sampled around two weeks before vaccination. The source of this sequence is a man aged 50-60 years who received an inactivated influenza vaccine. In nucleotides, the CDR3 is TGCAGCGTACGAACAGGGGGGTTGCAGTACTTC. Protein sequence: CSVRTGGLQYF.